These T cell receptor beta chains were read from a single sample in a study of blood T cell repertoires in COVID-19. Sequenced by immunoSEQ multiplex PCR; TCRdb stores in-frame clones only, minus some. The sample shows about 130,000 clones, about 90% of them seen only once. The specimen sequenced was peripheral blood. The receptors here all came from a man in his fifties with active COVID-19. Both conserved end residues are part of each CDR3. The order of the fields is J gene, clone size, D gene, V gene, CDR3 protein, CDR3 DNA. A D gene is named only where the DNA matches it firmly. Only some rows state a clone size, as once, few, many or a class for expanded clones.

j_gene: TRBJ1-1; abundance: NA; d_gene: TRBD1; v_gene: TRBV6-6; CDR3aa: CASRALGTGNTEAFF; CDR3nt: TGTGCCAGCAGGGCCCTGGGGACAGGGAACACTGAAGCTTTCTTT
j_gene: TRBJ2-2; abundance: NA; d_gene: NA; v_gene: TRBV10-3; CDR3aa: CATRPGAWNTGELFF; CDR3nt: TGTGCCACCAGACCAGGCGCATGGAACACCGGGGAGCTGTTTTTT
j_gene: TRBJ1-3; abundance: NA; d_gene: NA; v_gene: TRBV3-1/TRBV3-2; CDR3aa: CASSSKGSGVTGNTIYF; CDR3nt: TGTGCCAGCAGCTCCAAGGGCAGCGGGGTCACTGGAAACACCATATATTTT
j_gene: TRBJ2-3; abundance: NA; d_gene: TRBD2; v_gene: TRBV19; CDR3aa: CASSSSGGLSDTQYF; CDR3nt: TGTGCCAGTAGTAGTAGCGGGGGGCTATCAGATACGCAGTATTTT
j_gene: TRBJ1-5; abundance: few; d_gene: TRBD1; v_gene: TRBV19; CDR3aa: CASSLQGIEVPQHF; CDR3nt: TGTGCCAGTAGTCTACAGGGGATTGAAGTGCCCCAGCATTTT
j_gene: TRBJ1-5; abundance: few; d_gene: TRBD1; v_gene: TRBV27; CDR3aa: CASRQGLSNQPQHF; CDR3nt: TGTGCCAGCCGACAGGGATTGAGCAATCAGCCCCAGCATTTT
j_gene: TRBJ2-7; abundance: many; d_gene: NA; v_gene: TRBV2; CDR3aa: CASRPTGVYEQYF; CDR3nt: TGTGCCAGCAGGCCGACAGGAGTCTACGAGCAGTACTTC
j_gene: TRBJ2-7; abundance: NA; d_gene: TRBD2; v_gene: TRBV7-2; CDR3aa: CASSSRGGFDLYEQYF; CDR3nt: TGTGCCAGCAGCTCCCGCGGGGGGTTCGACCTCTACGAGCAGTACTTC
j_gene: TRBJ2-5; abundance: NA; d_gene: NA; v_gene: TRBV13; CDR3aa: CASSFFGEETQYF; CDR3nt: TGTGCCAGCAGCTTTTTCGGGGAAGAGACCCAGTACTTC
j_gene: TRBJ2-1; abundance: few; d_gene: TRBD2; v_gene: TRBV7-8; CDR3aa: CASSRTSVHNEQFF; CDR3nt: TGTGCCAGCAGCCGGACTAGCGTCCACAATGAGCAGTTCTTC
j_gene: TRBJ1-4; abundance: NA; d_gene: TRBD1; v_gene: TRBV6-6; CDR3aa: CASREQGTGEKLFF; CDR3nt: TGTGCCAGCAGGGAACAGGGGACGGGGGAAAAACTGTTTTTT
j_gene: TRBJ1-2; abundance: NA; d_gene: TRBD1; v_gene: TRBV4-1; CDR3aa: CASSSTPGQGAGYGYTF; CDR3nt: TGCGCCAGCAGCTCTACTCCGGGACAGGGGGCAGGCTATGGCTACACCTTC
j_gene: TRBJ1-1; abundance: NA; d_gene: NA; v_gene: TRBV5-1; CDR3aa: CASSLESRVEAEAFF; CDR3nt: TGCGCCAGCAGCTTGGAAAGCAGGGTAGAGGCTGAAGCTTTCTTT
j_gene: TRBJ2-5; abundance: NA; d_gene: NA; v_gene: TRBV6-1; CDR3aa: CASSENSGFLETQYF; CDR3nt: TGTGCCAGCAGTGAAAACTCAGGGTTTTTGGAGACCCAGTACTTC
j_gene: TRBJ1-1; abundance: NA; d_gene: NA; v_gene: TRBV19; CDR3aa: CASSMDFSEAFF; CDR3nt: TGTGCCAGTAGTATGGACTTCTCTGAAGCTTTCTTT
j_gene: TRBJ2-7; abundance: NA; d_gene: NA; v_gene: TRBV30; CDR3aa: CAWSGLDRTNF; CDR3nt: TGTGCCTGGAGTGGGTTGGACCGGACAAATTTC
j_gene: TRBJ1-2; abundance: NA; d_gene: NA; v_gene: TRBV5-5; CDR3aa: CASSSGTNYGYTF; CDR3nt: TGTGCCAGCAGCTCCGGGACTAACTATGGCTACACCTTC
j_gene: TRBJ1-5; abundance: NA; d_gene: TRBD1; v_gene: TRBV7-8; CDR3aa: CASSLGLLLRDSQPQHF; CDR3nt: TGTGCCAGCAGCCTGGGCCTGTTGCTCCGGGACAGTCAGCCCCAGCATTTT
j_gene: TRBJ1-2; abundance: NA; d_gene: NA; v_gene: TRBV7-2; CDR3aa: CASRIMAADGYTF; CDR3nt: TGTGCCAGCAGAATTATGGCAGCGGACGGCTACACCTTC
j_gene: TRBJ2-2; abundance: NA; d_gene: NA; v_gene: TRBV14; CDR3aa: CASSQRKGYGELFF; CDR3nt: TGTGCCAGCAGCCAACGCAAGGGGTACGGGGAGCTGTTTTTT
j_gene: TRBJ2-1; abundance: NA; d_gene: NA; v_gene: TRBV19; CDR3aa: CASRLSSRGFFNEQFF; CDR3nt: TGTGCCAGTAGGCTTTCGTCCCGCGGTTTTTTCAATGAGCAGTTCTTC
j_gene: TRBJ1-2; abundance: NA; d_gene: NA; v_gene: TRBV6-5; CDR3aa: CASSQTGHYGYTF; CDR3nt: TGTGCCAGCAGTCAGACAGGTCACTATGGCTACACCTTC
j_gene: TRBJ2-2; abundance: NA; d_gene: TRBD1; v_gene: TRBV9; CDR3aa: CASSAWGQGIVGELFF; CDR3nt: TGTGCCAGCAGCGCCTGGGGACAGGGGATTGTCGGGGAGCTGTTTTTT
j_gene: TRBJ1-1; abundance: NA; d_gene: NA; v_gene: TRBV9; CDR3aa: CASSVITDTEAFF; CDR3nt: TGTGCCAGCAGCGTCATAACGGACACTGAAGCTTTCTTT
j_gene: TRBJ1-6; abundance: NA; d_gene: TRBD1; v_gene: TRBV3-1/TRBV3-2; CDR3aa: CASSPRDRGGNSPLHF; CDR3nt: TGTGCCAGCAGCCCTCGAGACAGGGGAGGTAATTCACCCCTCCACTTT
j_gene: TRBJ2-1; abundance: once; d_gene: TRBD1; v_gene: TRBV13; CDR3aa: CASGGTGEPNEQFF; CDR3nt: TGTGCCAGCGGCGGGACAGGGGAACCCAATGAGCAGTTCTTC
j_gene: TRBJ1-2; abundance: NA; d_gene: NA; v_gene: TRBV19; CDR3aa: CASSIPRDGGYTF; CDR3nt: TGTGCCAGTAGTATCCCCAGGGATGGTGGCTACACCTTC
j_gene: TRBJ2-6; abundance: NA; d_gene: NA; v_gene: TRBV9; CDR3aa: CASSAVGAGANVLTF; CDR3nt: TGTGCCAGCAGCGCAGTCGGGGCTGGGGCCAACGTCCTGACTTTC
j_gene: TRBJ1-1; abundance: NA; d_gene: NA; v_gene: TRBV5-4; CDR3aa: CASALQGFVGNTEAFF; CDR3nt: TGTGCCAGCGCACTACAGGGATTTGTGGGTAACACTGAAGCTTTCTTT
j_gene: TRBJ2-7; abundance: NA; d_gene: TRBD1; v_gene: TRBV5-1; CDR3aa: CASSSQGSIYEQYF; CDR3nt: TGCGCCAGCAGCTCACAGGGGTCAATTTACGAGCAGTACTTC
j_gene: TRBJ2-3; abundance: NA; d_gene: TRBD1; v_gene: TRBV18; CDR3aa: CASHPGDRVADTQYF; CDR3nt: TGTGCCAGCCACCCTGGGGACAGGGTCGCGGATACGCAGTATTTT
j_gene: TRBJ1-5; abundance: NA; d_gene: NA; v_gene: TRBV19; CDR3aa: CASSIGTFGSQPQHF; CDR3nt: TGTGCCAGTAGTATTGGGACATTCGGATCTCAGCCCCAGCATTTT
j_gene: TRBJ1-2; abundance: NA; d_gene: TRBD1; v_gene: TRBV7-6; CDR3aa: CASSPPGQGAYGYTF; CDR3nt: TGTGCCAGCAGCCCCCCCGGACAGGGAGCCTATGGCTACACCTTC
j_gene: TRBJ2-3; abundance: NA; d_gene: NA; v_gene: TRBV27; CDR3aa: CASMTTHSTDTQYF; CDR3nt: TGTGCCAGCATGACTACACATAGCACAGATACGCAGTATTTT
j_gene: TRBJ2-7; abundance: NA; d_gene: TRBD2; v_gene: TRBV25-1; CDR3aa: CASSDPRGAYEQYF; CDR3nt: TGTGCCAGCAGTGATCCCCGGGGGGCCTACGAGCAGTACTTC
j_gene: TRBJ2-1; abundance: NA; d_gene: TRBD2; v_gene: TRBV5-5; CDR3aa: CASKRGGYNEQFF; CDR3nt: TGTGCCTCCAAGCGGGGGGGATACAATGAGCAGTTCTTC
j_gene: TRBJ1-4; abundance: once; d_gene: NA; v_gene: TRBV3-1/TRBV3-2; CDR3aa: CASSNGDAATNEKLFF; CDR3nt: TGTGCCAGCAGTAACGGAGACGCTGCAACTAATGAAAAACTGTTTTTT
j_gene: TRBJ2-7; abundance: NA; d_gene: TRBD1; v_gene: TRBV6-5; CDR3aa: CASNGQGRHEQYF; CDR3nt: TGTGCCAGCAACGGACAGGGGCGGCACGAGCAGTACTTC
j_gene: TRBJ2-7; abundance: NA; d_gene: NA; v_gene: TRBV30; CDR3aa: CAWSVRVEQYF; CDR3nt: TGTGCCTGGAGTGTACGGGTCGAGCAGTACTTC
j_gene: TRBJ1-6; abundance: NA; d_gene: TRBD1; v_gene: TRBV2; CDR3aa: CASKGQSNSPLHF; CDR3nt: TGTGCCAGCAAGGGACAGTCAAATTCACCCCTCCACTTT
j_gene: TRBJ1-6; abundance: NA; d_gene: NA; v_gene: TRBV5-6; CDR3aa: CASSLAGRTDSPLHF; CDR3nt: TGTGCCAGCAGCTTGGCCGGTCGGACAGATTCACCCCTCCACTTT
j_gene: TRBJ2-3; abundance: few; d_gene: TRBD2; v_gene: TRBV19; CDR3aa: CASRRTSGGFLYSTDTQYF; CDR3nt: TGTGCCAGTAGAAGGACTAGCGGGGGGTTCTTGTATAGCACAGATACGCAGTATTTT
j_gene: TRBJ1-1; abundance: once; d_gene: NA; v_gene: TRBV5-5; CDR3aa: CASSFGLIPEAFF; CDR3nt: TGTGCCAGCAGCTTTGGCCTCATACCTGAAGCTTTCTTT
j_gene: TRBJ2-5; abundance: NA; d_gene: TRBD2; v_gene: TRBV11-2; CDR3aa: CASSDPGLAGGRKTQYF; CDR3nt: TGTGCCAGCAGCGACCCCGGACTAGCGGGGGGGCGAAAGACCCAGTACTTC
j_gene: TRBJ2-5; abundance: NA; d_gene: TRBD1; v_gene: TRBV5-1; CDR3aa: CASSFDRAKETQYF; CDR3nt: TGCGCCAGCAGCTTTGACAGGGCCAAAGAGACCCAGTACTTC
j_gene: TRBJ1-2; abundance: NA; d_gene: NA; v_gene: TRBV28; CDR3aa: CASRGTNYGYTF; CDR3nt: TGTGCCAGCAGGGGGACAAACTATGGCTACACCTTC
j_gene: TRBJ1-3; abundance: NA; d_gene: NA; v_gene: TRBV6-5; CDR3aa: CASSSPTGLPGNTIYF; CDR3nt: TGTGCCAGCAGTTCCCCGACAGGCTTGCCTGGAAACACCATATATTTT
j_gene: TRBJ2-1; abundance: NA; d_gene: NA; v_gene: TRBV6-2/TRBV6-3; CDR3aa: CASSSLHEQFF; CDR3nt: TGTGCCAGCAGTTCACTTCATGAGCAGTTCTTC
j_gene: TRBJ1-3; abundance: few; d_gene: NA; v_gene: TRBV11-3; CDR3aa: CASSLQGSGNTIYF; CDR3nt: TGTGCCAGCAGCCTACAGGGCTCTGGAAACACCATATATTTT
j_gene: TRBJ2-7; abundance: NA; d_gene: NA; v_gene: TRBV11-2; CDR3aa: CASSYSYEQYF; CDR3nt: TGTGCCAGCAGTTACTCCTACGAGCAGTACTTC
j_gene: TRBJ2-3; abundance: NA; d_gene: NA; v_gene: TRBV5-1; CDR3aa: CASSLGGYTDTQYF; CDR3nt: TGCGCCAGCAGCTTGGGGGGCTACACAGATACGCAGTATTTT
j_gene: TRBJ1-1; abundance: once; d_gene: NA; v_gene: TRBV30; CDR3aa: CAWSKGDEAFF; CDR3nt: TGTGCCTGGAGTAAAGGGGATGAGGCTTTCTTT
j_gene: TRBJ1-3; abundance: NA; d_gene: TRBD1; v_gene: TRBV23-1; CDR3aa: CASSDGQGAGNTIYF; CDR3nt: TGCGCCAGCAGTGACGGACAGGGGGCTGGAAACACCATATATTTT
j_gene: TRBJ2-1; abundance: NA; d_gene: NA; v_gene: TRBV5-1; CDR3aa: CASSFGWSSYNEQFF; CDR3nt: TGCGCCAGCAGCTTCGGATGGAGCTCCTACAATGAGCAGTTCTTC
j_gene: TRBJ1-2; abundance: NA; d_gene: NA; v_gene: TRBV29-1; CDR3aa: CSVVIGGNYGYTF; CDR3nt: TGCAGCGTTGTCATCGGGGGGAACTATGGCTACACCTTC
j_gene: TRBJ1-5; abundance: NA; d_gene: TRBD1; v_gene: TRBV19; CDR3aa: CASSERTGAGGINQPQHF; CDR3nt: TGTGCCAGTAGTGAACGGACAGGGGCCGGCGGCATCAATCAGCCCCAGCATTTT
j_gene: TRBJ2-2; abundance: NA; d_gene: TRBD1; v_gene: TRBV24-1; CDR3aa: CATSDFDRGQLFF; CDR3nt: TGTGCCACCAGTGATTTCGACAGGGGGCAGTTGTTTTTT